These 21 T cell receptor beta chains came from one sample sequenced in a study of shared T cell receptors in the human thymus. Data came from immunoSEQ multiplex PCR; TCRdb stores just in-frame clones and leaves some out. The data hold hundreds of thousands of clones, with about 87% observed a single time. The sample was also linked to a second study, of human thymus T cells.

The specimen was thymocytes. These receptors came from a boy under three years old with a congenital heart defect.

The rearrangement joins TRBV29-1 to TRBJ1-1; a weak D match, TRBD1 (6 bases). Germline CDR1 reads SQVTM; CDR2 reads ANQGSEA. The V gene lost 3 bases and the J gene lost 2 bases, with 13 bases spanning the gap. The CDR3 is made up of 14 amino acids. This CDR3 is CSVDWGQKNTEAFF. The CDR3 DNA reads as TGCAGCGTTGATTGGGGACAAAAAAACACTGAAGCTTTCTTT.

This clone has a handful of counts. The chain joins TRBV6-5 to TRBJ1-6, with 7 nucleotides matching TRBD1. The germline V gene encodes CDR1 MNHEY and CDR2 SVGAGI. The V gene end was trimmed by 6 bases and the J gene end by 9 bases; junction bases not matched to a gene: 8. CDR3 size: 14 residues. CDR3 nucleotide sequence: TGTGCCAGCAGACCACAGGGGCGGGCTTCACCCCTCCACTTT. As protein: CASRPQGRASPLHF.

The rearrangement uses TRBV6-1 and TRBJ1-5; 7 bases match TRBD1. V was clipped by 4 bases and J by 1 base; unmatched bases: 13. CDR3 length: 18 residues. Germline V lookup: CDR1 MNHNS, CDR2 SASEGT. The chain's CDR3 is CASSGLQGTHPSNQPQHF. CDR3 nucleotide sequence: TGTGCCAGCAGTGGCCTACAGGGGACCCACCCCAGCAATCAGCCCCAGCATTTT.

The chain uses TRBV10-3 and TRBJ2-7; 14 positions agree with TRBD2. Per germline, CDR1 ENHRY and CDR2 SYGVKD. The junction had 3 bases not matched to a gene; V was cut back by 0 bases and J by 5 bases. The CDR3 extends over 16 amino acids. The CDR3 nucleotides read TGTGCCATCAGTGAGTCGGGACTAGCGGGAGTTAACGAGCAGTACTTC. Its protein is CAISESGLAGVNEQYF.

The chain recombines TRBV11-2 with TRBJ2-7, with a weak D call TRBD2 (5 bases). V shed 4 bases and J shed 0 bases, with 13 bases lying between them. The CDR3 runs to 15 residues. From germline, CDR1 is SGHAT and CDR2 FQNNGV. The CDR3 nucleotides read TGTGCCAGCAGCTACCGGGGAGTGAACTCCTACGAGCAGTACTTC. It codes for CASSYRGVNSYEQYF.

This clone was observed a few times. CDR3 nucleotides: TGCGCCAGCAGCCAAGTTATATGGCAGAATAATTCACCCCTCCACTTT. As protein: CASSQVIWQNNSPLHF. This chain links TRBV4-3 with TRBJ1-6; D remains unclear. The CDR3 extends over 16 amino acids. Germline-derived CDR1 and CDR2 are LGHNA and YSLEER. Trimming took 1 base from V and 5 from J, leaving 12 bases between them.

The chain has TRBV19 and TRBJ2-5; TRBD2 matches 11 bases. Germline loops: CDR1 LNHDA, CDR2 SQIVND (reference sequence). The CDR3 is 15 amino acids. V was pared by 6 bases and J by 1 base, with 4 bases of the junction left unmatched. The CDR3 nucleotides are TGTGCCAGTAGGCTGACTAGCGGGACCCAAGAGACCCAGTACTTC. Protein product: CASRLTSGTQETQYF.

For this clone: An end of the junction does not agree with germline; a read error may underlie this. V is TRBV18 and J is TRBJ2-7; 8 nucleotides agree with TRBD1. The CDR3 spans 13 residues. Looked up from germline, CDR1 is KGHSH and CDR2 is LQKENI. This CDR3 reads CASSPDNRGKLNF. The CDR3 nucleotides read TGTGCCAGCTCACCTGATAACAGGGGGAAGTTGAACTTC.

V usage is TRBV5-1 and J usage is TRBJ1-1; TRBD1 might be the D (5 bases). In germline, CDR1 is SGHRS, CDR2 YFSETQ. This CDR3 region has 14 residues. The V end was cut by 1 base, the J end by 4 bases, with 11 bases between. The CDR3 protein is CASSLLGGTTEAFF. DNA of the CDR3: TGCGCCAGCAGCTTGCTGGGGGGGACCACTGAAGCTTTCTTT. The entire variable domain, with the rest obtained from reference TRBV5-1 and TRBJ1-1, is as follows: KAGVTQTPRYLIKTRGQQVTLSCSPISGHRSVSWYQQTPGQGLQFLFEYFSETQRNKGNFPGRFSGRQFSNSRSEMNVSTLELGDSALYLCASSLLGGTTEAFFGQGTRLTVV.

The chain combines TRBV6-1 with TRBJ1-1; perhaps TRBD1 as D (5 bases). CDR1 is MNHNS, CDR2 SASEGT, per germline. The V gene lost 4 bases and the J gene lost 0 bases, with 9 bases spanning the gap. CDR3 length: 14 amino acids. CDR3 sequence: CASSGYRMNTEAFF. The CDR3 bases are TGTGCCAGCAGTGGCTACAGGATGAACACTGAAGCTTTCTTT.

J is TRBJ2-3 and V is TRBV9, with D possibly being TRBD1 (6 bases). CDR3 length: 16 residues. Between the trimmed V and J ends, which lost 5 bases and 0 bases, there was a span of 16 bases. Germline lookup yields CDR1 SGDLS and CDR2 YYNGEE. As DNA, the CDR3 is TGTGCCAGCAGTATGAGGGCAGGGGAGAGCACAGATACGCAGTATTTT. This translates into CASSMRAGESTDTQYF.

This chain joins TRBV27 and TRBJ2-1; TRBD2 agrees at 7 bases. Per germline, CDR1 MNHEY and CDR2 SMNVEV (reference sequence). There are 14 residues in the CDR3. V was clipped by 5 bases and J by 8 bases; unmatched bases: 9. For the CDR3, the DNA is TGTGCCAGCAGTCCGGGACTATCGGTCTATGAGCAGTTCTTC. It is translated as CASSPGLSVYEQFF.

This clone was detected only a few times. V gene TRBV19 combines with J gene TRBJ1-6, with no clear D. The CDR3 contains 15 residues. CDR1 is LNHDA and CDR2 is SQIVND in the germline V gene (reference sequence). The ends were cut back, 4 bases at V and 9 bases at J, with 16 bases in the middle. The CDR3 loop is CASSTPVRVGSPLHF. The CDR3 region has the DNA TGTGCCAGTAGTACCCCCGTGCGGGTCGGTTCACCCCTCCACTTT.

The CDR3 here is CACHGIGENNEQFF. CDR3 nucleotide sequence: TGTGCCTGCCACGGGATTGGGGAAAACAATGAGCAGTTCTTC. The chain employs TRBV30 and TRBJ2-1; a weak D match, TRBD2 (5 bases). V was clipped by 6 bases and J by 5 bases, with 17 bases between them. Germline loops: CDR1 GTSNPN, CDR2 SVGIG (reference sequence). The CDR3 extends over 14 amino acids.

The chain carries TRBV27 and TRBJ1-3, with D uncertain. V lost 5 bases and J lost 2, with 7 bases in between. The CDR3 spans 13 residues. Germline CDR1 and CDR2: MNHEY and SMNVEV (reference sequence). In DNA, the CDR3 is TGTGCCAGCAGTCCGGGAACTGGAAACACCATATATTTT. This sequence encodes CASSPGTGNTIYF.

The chain uses TRBV15 and TRBJ2-7; no clear D. The V gene's germline CDR1 is LNHNV and CDR2 YYDKDF (reference sequence). V was clipped by 4 bases and J by 2 bases, with 12 bases between them. The CDR3 is made up of 14 amino acids. This CDR3 reads CATSTSVGTYEQYF. The CDR3 bases are TGTGCCACCAGCACCTCCGTGGGCACCTACGAGCAGTACTTC.

This chain links TRBV20-1 with TRBJ2-1; 10 bases agree with TRBD2. CDR3 size: 11 residues. The J segment lost 15 bases and the V segment lost 5 bases, leaving 7 bases of the junction unmatched. The germline V gene has CDR1 DFQATT and CDR2 SNEGSKA (reference sequence). The CDR3 region is CSAESGRVGFF. Written as DNA, the CDR3 is TGCAGTGCTGAGAGCGGGAGGGTTGGGTTCTTC.

V usage is TRBV27 and J usage is TRBJ2-1; 7 nucleotides agree with TRBD2. This CDR3 contains 13 residues. V lost 7 bases to trimming and J lost 6 bases; unmatched junction nucleotides: 6. Germline lookup yields CDR1 MNHEY and CDR2 SMNVEV (reference sequence). Here the CDR3 DNA reads TGTGCCAGCACCGAACTAGCGCGCAATGAGCAGTTCTTC. Protein: CASTELARNEQFF.

CDR3 region: CASSLSVRGGEEQFF. The DNA of the CDR3 is TGTGCCAGCAGTTTATCGGTAAGGGGAGGGGAGGAGCAGTTCTTC. V gene TRBV28 combines with J gene TRBJ2-1; the match to TRBD2 covers 7 bases. The J segment lost 10 bases and the V segment lost 1 base, leaving 10 bases of the junction unmatched. CDR3 length equals 15 residues. Germline V gives CDR1 MDHEN, CDR2 SYDVKM.

On this clone itself: At one of its ends the junction is not consistent with the germline gene, which may arise from a read error. The chain joins TRBV19 to TRBJ2-7, with 7 positions matching TRBD2. This CDR3 region has 10 residues. The germline CDR1 and CDR2 sequences are LNHDA and SQIVND (reference sequence). CDR3 protein: CASAYAGEHF. The CDR3 nucleotides read TGTGCCAGTGCCTATGCGGGAGAGCACTTC.

The rearrangement joins TRBV6-5 to TRBJ1-5; D call uncertain. The CDR3 has 15 residues. The V and J ends lost 0 bases and 0 bases respectively, with 6 bases between them. The germline gives CDR1 MNHEY, CDR2 SVGAGI. The CDR3 loop is CASSYSRHSNQPQHF. The CDR3 DNA is TGTGCCAGCAGTTACTCGCGGCATAGCAATCAGCCCCAGCATTTT.